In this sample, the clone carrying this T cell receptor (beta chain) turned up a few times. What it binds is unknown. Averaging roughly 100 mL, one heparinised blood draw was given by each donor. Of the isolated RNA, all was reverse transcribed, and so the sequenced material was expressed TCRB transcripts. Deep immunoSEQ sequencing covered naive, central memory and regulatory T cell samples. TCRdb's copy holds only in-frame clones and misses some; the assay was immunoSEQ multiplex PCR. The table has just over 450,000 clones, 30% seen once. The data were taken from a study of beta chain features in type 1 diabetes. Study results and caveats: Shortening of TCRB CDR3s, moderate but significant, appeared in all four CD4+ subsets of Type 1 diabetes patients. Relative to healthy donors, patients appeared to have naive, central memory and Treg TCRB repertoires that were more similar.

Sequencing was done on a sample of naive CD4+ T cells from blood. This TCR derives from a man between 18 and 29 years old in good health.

CDR3 DNA: TGTGCCAGCAGCCCCCGGACTAGGCGGGAGGGCCAGTCCTACAATGAGCAGTTCTTC. The encoded protein is CASSPRTRREGQSYNEQFF. This chain connects TRBV7-9 to TRBJ2-1, with 9 bases aligning to TRBD2. V shed 5 bases and J 1 base; nucleotides not matched to a gene: 15. Germline CDR1 reads SEHNR; CDR2 reads FQNEAQ (reference sequence). The CDR3 runs 19 residues.